These 27 T cell receptor beta chains originate from one sample sequenced in a study of cytomegalovirus exposure and HLA in healthy donors. The PCR contained 60 Vbeta and 13 Jbeta primers. Data came from immunoSEQ multiplex PCR; TCRdb stores just in-frame clones and leaves some out. In the table there are under 150,000 clones, around 79% of which are singletons. The sequenced sample was PBMCs. The receptor set was obtained from a man in his forties or fifties in good health and CMV-seropositive.

The genes are TRBV6-1 and TRBJ2-5, with 11 bases that match TRBD2. Unmatched junction bases numbered 8, after V lost 6 bases and J lost 5 bases. The CDR3 has 15 residues. Germline lookup yields CDR1 MNHNS and CDR2 SASEGT. The CDR3 DNA reads as TGTGCCAGCAGACTTAGCGGGAGGGCCTCGGAGACCCAGTACTTC. Encoded protein: CASRLSGRASETQYF.

This clone was counted a single time. The chain uses TRBV27 and TRBJ2-7; weak D call: TRBD1 (6 bases). The V and J ends lost 4 bases and 4 bases respectively, with 8 bases between them. CDR1 and CDR2 (germline): MNHEY, SMNVEV (reference sequence). The CDR3 has 12 amino acids. As DNA, the CDR3 is TGTGCCAGCAGTTCACAGGGATACGAGCAGTACTTC. Residues: CASSSQGYEQYF.

The chain employs TRBV10-3 and TRBJ2-3; D gene unclear. V was trimmed by 3 bases and J by 6 bases, leaving 10 bases between them. Germline V gives CDR1 ENHRY, CDR2 SYGVKD. CDR3 size: 13 residues. DNA of the CDR3: TGTGCCATCAGTGAACAAGATACGGATACGCAGTATTTT. Translating gives CAISEQDTDTQYF.

The chain joins TRBV29-1 to TRBJ2-3, with TRBD2 identical over 11 bases. Germline CDR1 reads SQVTM; CDR2 reads ANQGSEA. Trimming cost V 7 bases and J 0 bases; bases outside gene matches: 6. The CDR3 contains 15 residues. The CDR3 reads CSARTSGSSTDTQYF. Written as DNA, the CDR3 is TGCAGCGCCCGGACTAGCGGGTCTAGCACAGATACGCAGTATTTT.

A few counts support this clone. V gene TRBV6-1 combines with J gene TRBJ1-1, with 9 nucleotides matching TRBD1. Trimming took 8 bases from V and 5 from J; bases not matched to a gene: 9. Germline CDR1 and CDR2: MNHNS and SASEGT. This CDR3 is 14 amino acids long. The CDR3: CASGSGTGRTEAFF. The CDR3 bases are TGTGCCAGCGGATCCGGGACAGGGAGGACTGAAGCTTTCTTT.

The chain employs TRBV27 and TRBJ2-1, with TRBD1 matching over 8 bases. V lost 5 bases and J lost 11; bases outside the gene matches: 2. Germline V CDR1 and CDR2: MNHEY, SMNVEV (reference sequence). There are 11 residues in the CDR3. Written as DNA, the CDR3 is TGTGCCAGCAGTGCAGGGGGCCAGCAGTTCTTC. Translated: CASSAGGQQFF.

The V call is TRBV27, the J call TRBJ1-6, with 8 bases identical to TRBD1. Germline loops: CDR1 MNHEY, CDR2 SMNVEV (reference sequence). The CDR3 totals 15 residues. J lost 9 bases, V lost 4 bases, and 8 bases had no gene match. DNA for the CDR3: TGTGCCAGCAGTTCCACGACAGGGGCTTTTTCACCCCTCCACTTT. Translation gives CASSSTTGAFSPLHF.

The V gene is TRBV4-3, the J gene TRBJ2-7; the match to TRBD2 covers 8 bases. CDR3 length equals 14 residues. J was trimmed by 9 bases and V by 0 bases; bases with no gene match: 7. Germline-derived CDR1 and CDR2 are LGHNA and YSLEER. The CDR3 bases are TGCGCCAGCAGCCAAGATAGCGGGGAGAATACGCAGTACTTC. Translating it yields CASSQDSGENTQYF.

The chain employs TRBV28 and TRBJ1-2, with D tentatively TRBD1 (6 bases). The V gene's germline CDR1 is MDHEN and CDR2 SYDVKM. The CDR3 has 14 residues. Trimming removed 2 bases from V and 6 bases from J, with 13 bases in between. This CDR3 is CASSLGGAVDGYTF. CDR3 coding DNA: TGTGCCAGCAGTTTAGGGGGGGCTGTGGATGGCTACACCTTC.

The V gene is TRBV5-1, the J gene TRBJ2-5; the D gene is possibly TRBD1 (7 bases). The CDR3 contains 15 residues. Germline values: CDR1 SGHRS, CDR2 YFSETQ. V was cut by 4 bases and J by 0 bases, with 13 bases left in between. The CDR3 spells CASSIRGADQETQYF. The CDR3 coding sequence is TGCGCCAGCAGCATCAGGGGGGCCGACCAAGAGACCCAGTACTTC.

V and J are TRBV2 and TRBJ1-5; a possible D gene is TRBD1 (5 bases). V was clipped by 10 bases and J by 0 bases, with 10 bases between them. This CDR3 spans 13 amino acids. Germline V gene data show CDR1 as SNHLY and CDR2 as FYNNEI. The CDR3 is CATTGDSNQPQHF. Here the CDR3 DNA reads TGTGCCACCACAGGAGATAGCAATCAGCCCCAGCATTTT.

The chain links TRBV5-1 to TRBJ1-1; D might be TRBD1 (6 bases). Germline V gene data show CDR1 as SGHRS and CDR2 as YFSETQ. V lost 4 bases, J lost 0 bases, and 19 bases lay in between. This CDR3 contains 17 residues. CDR3 in DNA: TGCGCCAGCAGCCGTCCAGGGACAAACCCGATGAACACTGAAGCTTTCTTT. This codes for CASSRPGTNPMNTEAFF.

This rearrangement joins TRBV5-1 to TRBJ2-3, with a possible D match to TRBD1 (6 bases). The CDR3 is 15 residues long. Trimming removed 2 bases from V and 2 bases from J, with 12 bases in between. Germline CDR1 and CDR2: SGHRS and YFSETQ. CDR3: CASSFGQSDTDTQYF. The CDR3 nucleotides are TGCGCCAGCAGCTTCGGACAGAGCGACACAGATACGCAGTATTTT.

The J gene is TRBJ2-1, the V gene TRBV5-1, with 7 bases matching TRBD2. The CDR3 is made up of 18 amino acids. Losses at the gene ends were 0 bases for V and 4 bases for J; bases not matched to a gene: 13. From germline, CDR1 is SGHRS and CDR2 YFSETQ. CDR3 sequence reads: CASSLGWSGTLRYNEQFF. The CDR3 DNA reads TGCGCCAGCAGCTTGGGTTGGAGCGGGACCCTCCGATACAATGAGCAGTTCTTC.

The J gene is TRBJ2-7, the V gene TRBV19, with D perhaps matching TRBD1 (5 bases). Trimming took off 6 bases at V and 0 bases at J, with 15 bases between the two ends. Germline values: CDR1 LNHDA, CDR2 SQIVND (reference sequence). This CDR3 comprises 15 residues. DNA for the CDR3: TGTGCCAGTAGCAGCAAAGACAGAAGCTCCTACGAGCAGTACTTC. Its protein product is CASSSKDRSSYEQYF.

The chain is built from TRBV6-1 and TRBJ2-5; 11 bases are shared with TRBD2. This CDR3 comprises 16 residues. Trimming took 4 bases from V and 4 from J; bases not matched to a gene: 8. Germline assignment: CDR1 MNHNS and CDR2 SASEGT. As DNA, the CDR3 is TGTGCCAGCAGTGGAGTAGCGGGAGGGCCATTAGAGACCCAGTACTTC. Translating gives CASSGVAGGPLETQYF.

J is TRBJ2-1 and V is TRBV28; D is perhaps TRBD1 (5 bases). With 7 bases removed from V and 1 base from J, the gap between germline ends came to 8 bases. Germline V lookup: CDR1 MDHEN, CDR2 SYDVKM. CDR3 size: 13 residues. The CDR3 nucleotides are TGTGCCAGCATAAGGGGATCCTACAATGAGCAGTTCTTC. It encodes CASIRGSYNEQFF.

The CDR3 is CASSTRQGVGNQPQHF. The DNA for the CDR3 is TGTGCCAGCAGCACCCGACAGGGTGTCGGCAATCAGCCCCAGCATTTT. The chain links TRBV7-8 to TRBJ1-5; 7 bases are a match to TRBD1. CDR3 length: 16 residues. V lost 5 bases, J lost 2 bases, and 9 bases stayed unmatched. Germline CDR1 reads SGHVS; CDR2 reads FQNEAQ.

This rearrangement joins TRBV6-5 to TRBJ1-2; tentatively, D is TRBD1 (6 bases). The V end was cut by 5 bases, the J end by 12 bases, with 19 bases between. The CDR3 has 13 amino acids. Germline lookup yields CDR1 MNHEY and CDR2 SVGAGI. Written as DNA, the CDR3 is TGTGCCAGCAGTAGGGAGGGGGTTGTGGGCCACACCTTC. This codes for CASSREGVVGHTF.

The gene calls are TRBV5-8 and TRBJ1-2; a weak D match, TRBD1 (5 bases). V dropped 4 bases and J dropped 8 bases, with 6 bases sitting between them. The CDR3 length is 10 residues. Germline V gene data show CDR1 as SGHTS and CDR2 as YDEGEE. The CDR3 nucleotides are TGTGCCAGCAGCGGGGGGGGCTACACCTTC. It translates to CASSGGGYTF.

This clone was detected only once. This chain joins TRBV6-5 and TRBJ2-3; 10 bases match TRBD2. CDR1 is MNHEY, CDR2 SVGAGI, per germline. The CDR3 extends over 15 amino acids. Unmatched junction bases numbered 0, after V lost 0 bases and J lost 3 bases. The CDR3 sequence: CASSYSGLATDTQYF. The CDR3 DNA is TGTGCCAGCAGTTACTCGGGACTAGCGACAGATACGCAGTATTTT.

CDR3 bases: TGTGCCAGCAGCCAGACAGGGTCTGTGTACGAGCAGTACTTC. Amino acid sequence: CASSQTGSVYEQYF. The chain employs TRBV7-8 and TRBJ2-5; 7 nucleotides align to TRBD1. The end of the DNA fits TRBJ2-7 better, so the J call may be wrong. Germline CDR1 is SGHVS and CDR2 is FQNEAQ. This CDR3 is built from 14 residues.

This rearrangement joins TRBV7-2 to TRBJ2-5; D might be TRBD2 (5 bases). V lost 3 bases and J lost 4, with 9 bases in between. Germline values: CDR1 SGHTA, CDR2 FQGNSA. CDR3 length: 13 residues. CDR3 sequence reads: CASSFSRGETQYF. The CDR3 nucleotides are TGTGCCAGCAGCTTTAGTCGGGGAGAGACCCAGTACTTC. The whole variable domain, filled in from reference TRBV7-2 and TRBJ2-5, reads GAGVSQSPSNKVTEKGKDVELRCDPISGHTALYWYRQSLGQGLEFLIYFQGNSAPDKSGLPSDRFSAERTGGSVSTLTIQRTQQEDSAVYLCASSFSRGETQYFGPGTRLLVL.

The chain has TRBV5-1 and TRBJ2-2; a weak D match, TRBD2 (6 bases). This CDR3 is built from 16 residues. Trimming took 4 bases from V and 6 from J, leaving 19 bases between them. CDR1 and CDR2 (germline): SGHRS, YFSETQ. Written as DNA, the CDR3 is TGCGCCAGCAGCCGGGCCCTCGGGAGTCGGGCCGGGGAGCTGTTTTTT. It yields the protein CASSRALGSRAGELFF.

The J gene is TRBJ2-3, the V gene TRBV7-9, with TRBD1 matching 9 bases. The CDR3 runs 15 residues. V lost 3 bases to trimming and J lost 1 base; unmatched junction nucleotides: 2. In germline, CDR1 is SEHNR, CDR2 FQNEAQ (reference sequence). As DNA, the CDR3 is TGTGCCAGCAGCTTGGACAGGGGAGGCACAGATACGCAGTATTTT. Its protein is CASSLDRGGTDTQYF.

The chain combines TRBV6-9 with TRBJ2-7, with a possible D match to TRBD1 (6 bases). The CDR3 is made up of 15 amino acids. Germline V CDR1 and CDR2: MNHGY, SVAAGI. Trimming left V 5 bases short and J 0 bases short, with 14 bases between. DNA for the CDR3: TGTGCCAGCAGTAGGGTAAGGGGGAGCTCCTACGAGCAGTACTTC. Encoded protein: CASSRVRGSSYEQYF.

This chain connects TRBV5-1 to TRBJ2-5; 14 bases are shared with TRBD2. Losses at the gene ends were 2 bases for V and 1 base for J; bases not matched to a gene: 1. Germline CDR1 reads SGHRS; CDR2 reads YFSETQ. The CDR3 totals 16 residues. The CDR3 DNA follows: TGCGCCAGCAGCTTTGGGACTAGCGGGAGCCAAGAGACCCAGTACTTC. This encodes CASSFGTSGSQETQYF. Using reference TRBV5-1 and TRBJ2-5 for the parts outside the CDR3, the full variable domain is KAGVTQTPRYLIKTRGQQVTLSCSPISGHRSVSWYQQTPGQGLQFLFEYFSETQRNKGNFPGRFSGRQFSNSRSEMNVSTLELGDSALYLCASSFGTSGSQETQYFGPGTRLLVL.